The clone carrying this T cell receptor (beta chain) was seen a single time. Sequencing used immunoSEQ multiplex PCR; TCRdb keeps in-frame clones, though not all of them. There are about 150,000 clones in the sample; about 86% occur only once, and roughly 5.8% lies in the top ten. The data stem from a study of T cell responses to AZD1222 COVID-19 vaccine. Germline trimming cut 5 bases from V and 8 bases from J; bases unmatched to any gene: 8. The CDR3 spans 13 residues. Germline CDR1 and CDR2: MNHEY and SMNVEV (reference sequence). V usage is TRBV27 and J usage is TRBJ1-1, with 7 bases aligning to TRBD1. This sequence originates from an adult in good health. Sequencing was performed on peripheral blood, taken on day 0 of MenACWY control vaccination. In DNA form, the CDR3 reads TGTGCCAGCAGTGCTACCCCCAGGGGGGAAGCTTTCTTT. Encoded protein: CASSATPRGEAFF.